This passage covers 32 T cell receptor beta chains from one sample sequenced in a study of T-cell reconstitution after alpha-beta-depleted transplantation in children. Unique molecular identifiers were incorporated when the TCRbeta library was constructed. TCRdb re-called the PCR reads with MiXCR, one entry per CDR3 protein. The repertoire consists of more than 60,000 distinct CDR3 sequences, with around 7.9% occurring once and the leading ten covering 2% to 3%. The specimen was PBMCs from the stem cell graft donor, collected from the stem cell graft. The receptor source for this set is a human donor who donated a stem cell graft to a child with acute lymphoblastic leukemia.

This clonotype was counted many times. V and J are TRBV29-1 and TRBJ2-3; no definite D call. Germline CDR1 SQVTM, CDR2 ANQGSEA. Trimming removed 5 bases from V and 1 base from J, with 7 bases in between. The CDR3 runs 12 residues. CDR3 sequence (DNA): TGCAGCGTTCCGAGCGGCACAGATACGCAGTATTTT. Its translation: CSVPSGTDTQYF.

As DNA, the CDR3 is TGTGCCATGGGCCCTCCGCGGGGGAAAACTAGCACAGATACGCAGTATTTT. Protein sequence: CAMGPPRGKTSTDTQYF. The V gene is TRBV4-2, the J gene TRBJ2-3; 7 bases align to TRBD2. Per the germline V gene, CDR1 is LGHNA and CDR2 is YNFKEQ. V lost 10 bases to trimming and J lost 0 bases; unmatched junction nucleotides: 16. The CDR3 is made up of 17 amino acids.

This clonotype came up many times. This chain's CDR3 is CASSRPELNSYEQYF. As DNA, the CDR3 is TGCGCCAGCAGCCGCCCGGAGTTGAACTCCTACGAGCAGTACTTC. This chain links TRBV5-1 with TRBJ2-7; D uncertain. This CDR3 region has 15 residues. Germline assignment: CDR1 SGHRS and CDR2 YFSETQ. V was cut by 4 bases and J by 0 bases, with 14 bases left in between.

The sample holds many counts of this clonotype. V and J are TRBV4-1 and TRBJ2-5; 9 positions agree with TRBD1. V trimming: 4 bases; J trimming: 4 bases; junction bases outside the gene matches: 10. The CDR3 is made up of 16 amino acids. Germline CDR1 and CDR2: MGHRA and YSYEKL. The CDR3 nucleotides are TGCGCCAGCAGCCCTGGGACAGGGATGGGGGCAGAGACCCAGTACTTC. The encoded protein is CASSPGTGMGAETQYF.

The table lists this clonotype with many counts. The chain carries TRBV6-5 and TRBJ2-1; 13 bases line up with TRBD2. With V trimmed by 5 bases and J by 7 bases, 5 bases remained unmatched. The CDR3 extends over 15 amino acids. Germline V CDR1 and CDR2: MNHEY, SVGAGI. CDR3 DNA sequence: TGTGCCAGCAGTCTACTGACTAGCGGGAGGAATGAGCAGTTCTTC. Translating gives CASSLLTSGRNEQFF.

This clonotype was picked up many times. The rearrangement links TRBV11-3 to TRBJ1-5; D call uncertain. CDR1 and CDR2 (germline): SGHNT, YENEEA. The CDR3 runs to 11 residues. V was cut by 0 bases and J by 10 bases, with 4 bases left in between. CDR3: CASSLEGPQHF. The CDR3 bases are TGTGCCAGCAGCTTAGAGGGTCCCCAGCATTTT.

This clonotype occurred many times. CDR3 amino acids: CASSPTASFGYNEQFF. The CDR3, as DNA: TGTGCCAGCAGCCCAACGGCTAGCTTCGGGTACAATGAGCAGTTCTTC. The rearrangement joins TRBV7-3 to TRBJ2-1; D is possibly TRBD2 (5 bases). This CDR3 is 16 amino acids long. Trimming left V 5 bases short and J 4 bases short, with 18 bases between. The V gene's germline CDR1 is SGHTA and CDR2 FQGTGA.

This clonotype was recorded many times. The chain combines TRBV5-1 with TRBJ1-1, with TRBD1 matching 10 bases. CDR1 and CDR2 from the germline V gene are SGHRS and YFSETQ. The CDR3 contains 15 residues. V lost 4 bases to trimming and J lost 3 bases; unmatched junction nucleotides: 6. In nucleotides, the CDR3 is TGCGCCAGCAGCCGCTCCGGGACAGGGGACACTGAAGCTTTCTTT. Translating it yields CASSRSGTGDTEAFF.

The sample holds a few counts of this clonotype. CDR3 sequence (DNA): TGTGCCAGCAATCCACAGGGAGGTCACTATGGCTACACCTTC. Amino acid sequence: CASNPQGGHYGYTF. This rearrangement joins TRBV6-1 to TRBJ1-2, with D tentatively TRBD1 (6 bases). The germline V gene has CDR1 MNHNS and CDR2 SASEGT. The V and J ends lost 7 bases and 3 bases respectively, with 15 bases between them. The CDR3 has 14 amino acids.

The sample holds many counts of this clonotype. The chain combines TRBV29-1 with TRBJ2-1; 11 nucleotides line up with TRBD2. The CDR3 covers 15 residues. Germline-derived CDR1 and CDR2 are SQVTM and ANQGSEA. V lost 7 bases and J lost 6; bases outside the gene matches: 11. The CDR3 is CSGFDSGGGLNEQFF. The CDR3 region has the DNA TGCAGCGGGTTCGATAGCGGGGGGGGCCTCAATGAGCAGTTCTTC.

As DNA, the CDR3 is TGTGCCAGCAGCTTACCACGACAGGGCTCGAACACCGGGGAGCTGTTTTTT. Translating it yields CASSLPRQGSNTGELFF. The chain uses TRBV11-2 and TRBJ2-2; 7 bases line up with TRBD1. CDR1 SGHAT and CDR2 FQNNGV come from the germline V gene. This CDR3 has 17 amino acids. The trim removed 2 bases at V and 0 bases at J, leaving 6 bases unmatched.

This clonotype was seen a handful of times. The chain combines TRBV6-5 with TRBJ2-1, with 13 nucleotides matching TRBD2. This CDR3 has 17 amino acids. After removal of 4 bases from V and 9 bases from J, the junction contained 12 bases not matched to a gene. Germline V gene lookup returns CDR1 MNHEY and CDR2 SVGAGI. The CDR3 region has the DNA TGTGCCAGCAGTTCCCTCGGACTAGCGGGGGTTTATGGTGAGCAGTTCTTC. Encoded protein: CASSSLGLAGVYGEQFF.

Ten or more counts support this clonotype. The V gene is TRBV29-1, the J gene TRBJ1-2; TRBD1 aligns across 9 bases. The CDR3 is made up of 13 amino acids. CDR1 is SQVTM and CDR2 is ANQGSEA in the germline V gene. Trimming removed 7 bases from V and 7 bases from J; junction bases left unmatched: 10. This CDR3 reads CSGTTGGKFGYTF. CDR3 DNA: TGCAGCGGGACGACAGGGGGAAAATTTGGCTACACCTTC.

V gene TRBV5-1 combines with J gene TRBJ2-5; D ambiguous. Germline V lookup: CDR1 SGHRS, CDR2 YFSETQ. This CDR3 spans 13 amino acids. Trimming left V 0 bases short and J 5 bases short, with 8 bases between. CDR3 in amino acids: CASSLVLWETQYF. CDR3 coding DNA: TGCGCCAGCAGCTTGGTCCTTTGGGAGACCCAGTACTTC.

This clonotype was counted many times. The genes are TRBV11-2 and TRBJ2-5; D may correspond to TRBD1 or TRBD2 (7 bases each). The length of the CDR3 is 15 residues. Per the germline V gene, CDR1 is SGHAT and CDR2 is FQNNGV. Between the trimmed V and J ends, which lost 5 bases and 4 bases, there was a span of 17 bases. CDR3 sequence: CASSKGAGDVETQYF. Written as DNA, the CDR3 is TGTGCCAGCAGCAAGGGGGCGGGAGATGTAGAGACCCAGTACTTC.

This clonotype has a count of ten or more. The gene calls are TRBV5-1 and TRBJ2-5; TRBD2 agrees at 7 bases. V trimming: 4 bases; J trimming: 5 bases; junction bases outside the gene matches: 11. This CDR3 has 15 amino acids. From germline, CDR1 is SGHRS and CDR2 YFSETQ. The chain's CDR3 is CASSQTLAGGETQYF. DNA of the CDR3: TGCGCCAGCAGCCAAACCCTAGCCGGGGGGGAGACCCAGTACTTC.

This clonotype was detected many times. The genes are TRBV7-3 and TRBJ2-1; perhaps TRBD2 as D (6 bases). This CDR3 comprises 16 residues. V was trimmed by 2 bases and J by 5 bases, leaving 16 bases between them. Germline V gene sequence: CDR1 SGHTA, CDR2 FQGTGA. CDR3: CASSLLGGPLNNEQFF. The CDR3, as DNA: TGTGCCAGCAGCTTATTGGGAGGCCCTCTTAACAATGAGCAGTTCTTC.

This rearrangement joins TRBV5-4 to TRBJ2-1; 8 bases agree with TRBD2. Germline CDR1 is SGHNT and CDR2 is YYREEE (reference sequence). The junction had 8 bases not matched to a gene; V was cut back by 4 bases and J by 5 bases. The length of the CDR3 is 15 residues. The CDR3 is CASSPQAGADNEQFF. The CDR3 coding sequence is TGTGCCAGCAGCCCCCAAGCGGGAGCAGACAATGAGCAGTTCTTC.

The CDR3, as DNA: TGTGCCAGCAGCCCTGGACAGTTAAATTCACCCCTCCACTTT. Its protein is CASSPGQLNSPLHF. V and J are TRBV13 and TRBJ1-6; D perhaps matches TRBD1 (6 bases). CDR1 is PRHDT, CDR2 FYEKMQ, per germline (reference sequence). The CDR3 is 14 residues long. V gave up 5 bases and J gave up 7 bases, with 12 bases separating them.

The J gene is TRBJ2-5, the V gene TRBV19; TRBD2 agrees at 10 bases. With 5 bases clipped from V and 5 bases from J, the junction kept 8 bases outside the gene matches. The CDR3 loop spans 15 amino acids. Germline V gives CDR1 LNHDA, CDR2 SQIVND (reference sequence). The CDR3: CASSRSGGIGETQYF. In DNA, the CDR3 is TGTGCCAGTAGTCGTAGCGGGGGGATCGGGGAGACCCAGTACTTC.

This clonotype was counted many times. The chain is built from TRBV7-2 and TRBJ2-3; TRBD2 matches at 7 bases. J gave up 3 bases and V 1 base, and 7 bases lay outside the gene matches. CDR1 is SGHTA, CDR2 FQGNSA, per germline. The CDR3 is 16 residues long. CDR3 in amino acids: CASSLERGRVTDTQYF. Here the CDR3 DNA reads TGTGCCAGCAGCTTAGAGCGGGGCAGGGTGACAGATACGCAGTATTTT. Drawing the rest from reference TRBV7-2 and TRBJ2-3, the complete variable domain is GAGVSQSPSNKVTEKGKDVELRCDPISGHTALYWYRQSLGQGLEFLIYFQGNSAPDKSGLPSDRFSAERTGGSVSTLTIQRTQQEDSAVYLCASSLERGRVTDTQYFGPGTRLTVL.

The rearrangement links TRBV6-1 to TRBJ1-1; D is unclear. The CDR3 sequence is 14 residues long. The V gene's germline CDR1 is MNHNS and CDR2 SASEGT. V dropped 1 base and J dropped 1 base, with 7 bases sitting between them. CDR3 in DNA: TGTGCCAGCAGTGAAGGGGCGGAGAACACTGAAGCTTTCTTT. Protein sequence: CASSEGAENTEAFF.

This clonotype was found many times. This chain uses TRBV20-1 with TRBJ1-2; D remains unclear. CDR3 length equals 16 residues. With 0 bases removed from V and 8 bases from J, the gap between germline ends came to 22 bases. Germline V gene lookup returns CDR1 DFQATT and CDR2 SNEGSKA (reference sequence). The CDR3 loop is CSARDRGVYPKWGYTF. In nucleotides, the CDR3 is TGCAGTGCTAGAGATCGTGGGGTATACCCTAAATGGGGCTACACCTTC.

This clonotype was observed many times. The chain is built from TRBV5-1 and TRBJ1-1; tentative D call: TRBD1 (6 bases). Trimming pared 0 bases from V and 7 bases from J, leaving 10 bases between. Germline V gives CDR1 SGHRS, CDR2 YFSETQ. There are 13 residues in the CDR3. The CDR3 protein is CASSLDGGDEAFF. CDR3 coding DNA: TGCGCCAGCAGCTTGGATGGGGGCGATGAAGCTTTCTTT.

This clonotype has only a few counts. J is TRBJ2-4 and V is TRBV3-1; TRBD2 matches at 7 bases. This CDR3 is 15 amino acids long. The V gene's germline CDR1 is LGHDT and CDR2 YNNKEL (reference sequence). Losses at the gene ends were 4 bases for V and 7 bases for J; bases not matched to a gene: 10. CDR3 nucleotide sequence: TGTGCCAGCAGCCCCAGCGGGACTATGGGGAACATTCAGTACTTC. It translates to CASSPSGTMGNIQYF.

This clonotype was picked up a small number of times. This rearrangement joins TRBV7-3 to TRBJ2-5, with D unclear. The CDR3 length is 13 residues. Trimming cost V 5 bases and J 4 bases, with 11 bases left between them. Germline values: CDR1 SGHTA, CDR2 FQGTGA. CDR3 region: CASSTVTLETQYF. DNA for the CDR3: TGTGCCAGCAGCACCGTGACTCTAGAGACCCAGTACTTC. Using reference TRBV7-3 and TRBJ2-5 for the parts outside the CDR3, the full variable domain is GAGVSQTPSNKVTEKGKYVELRCDPISGHTALYWYRQSLGQGPEFLIYFQGTGAADDSGLPNDRFFAVRPEGSVSTLKIQRTERGDSAVYLCASSTVTLETQYFGPGTRLLVL.

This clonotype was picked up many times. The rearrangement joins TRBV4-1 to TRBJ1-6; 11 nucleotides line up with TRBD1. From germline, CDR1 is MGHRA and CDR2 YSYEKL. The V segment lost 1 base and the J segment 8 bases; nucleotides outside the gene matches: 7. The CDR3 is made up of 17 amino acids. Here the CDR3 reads CASSQVGQGAGDSPLHF. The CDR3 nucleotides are TGCGCCAGCAGCCAAGTAGGACAGGGGGCGGGGGATTCACCCCTCCACTTT.

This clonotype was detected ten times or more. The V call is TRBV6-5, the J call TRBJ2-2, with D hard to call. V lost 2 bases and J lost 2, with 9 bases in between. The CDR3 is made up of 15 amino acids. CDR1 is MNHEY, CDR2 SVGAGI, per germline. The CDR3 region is CASSYQTENTGELFF. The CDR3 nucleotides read TGTGCCAGCAGTTACCAAACAGAAAACACCGGGGAGCTGTTTTTT.

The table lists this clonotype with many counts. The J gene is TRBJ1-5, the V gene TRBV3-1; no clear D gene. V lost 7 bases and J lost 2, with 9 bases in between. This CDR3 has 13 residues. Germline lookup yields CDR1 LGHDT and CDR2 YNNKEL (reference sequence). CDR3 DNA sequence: TGTGCCAGCAAAGGGTTTGGCAATCAGCCCCAGCATTTT. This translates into CASKGFGNQPQHF.

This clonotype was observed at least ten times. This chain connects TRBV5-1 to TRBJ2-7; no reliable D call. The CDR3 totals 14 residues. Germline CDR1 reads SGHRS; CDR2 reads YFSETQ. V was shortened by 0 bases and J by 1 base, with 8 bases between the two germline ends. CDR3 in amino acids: CASSLGQASYEQYF. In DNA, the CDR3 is TGCGCCAGCAGCTTGGGGCAGGCATCCTACGAGCAGTACTTC.

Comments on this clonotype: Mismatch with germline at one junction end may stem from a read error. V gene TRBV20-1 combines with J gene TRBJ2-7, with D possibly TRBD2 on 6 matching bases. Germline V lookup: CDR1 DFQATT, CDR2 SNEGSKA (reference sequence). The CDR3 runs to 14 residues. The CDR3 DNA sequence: TGCAGTGCTAGAGATAACGAGCGGGCCTACGGGCAGTACTTC. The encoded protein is CSARDNERAYGQYF.

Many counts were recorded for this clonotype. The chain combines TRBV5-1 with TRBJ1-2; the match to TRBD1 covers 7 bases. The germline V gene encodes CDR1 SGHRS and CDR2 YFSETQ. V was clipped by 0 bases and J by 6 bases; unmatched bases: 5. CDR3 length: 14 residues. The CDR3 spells CASSLDRGRDGYTF. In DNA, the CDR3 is TGCGCCAGCAGCTTGGACAGGGGACGGGATGGCTACACCTTC.